This record looks at one T cell receptor (beta chain) sequence and its context. The antigen is undetermined. These data belong to a study of post-analysis software for immune sequencing data. Overall study: The study covered relapsing-remitting, secondary progressive and progressive-relapsing courses of multiple sclerosis. General study findings and limits: Those with multiple sclerosis, the patient group, showed significantly lower normalized Chao1 diversity than controls. Patients used a handful of TRBV segments, including TRBV5-6, TRBV5-1 and TRBV20-1, more often than controls. Samples from a shared batch, those prepared together, strongly co-clustered by F measure.

Germline loops: CDR1 SGHRS, CDR2 YFSETQ. The CDR3 has 14 residues. The V gene lost 3 bases and the J gene lost 8 bases, with 15 bases spanning the gap. Unique-molecular-identifier-tagged TCR beta cDNA libraries were used. T cells numbering 1 to 10 million yielded 500,000 or so cDNA molecules. In TCRdb, the PCR reads were re-called with MiXCR into one record per CDR3 protein. In the table there are 700,000 to 900,000 distinct CDR3 sequences, 35% to 55% of which are singletons. The source material was blood. The chain is built from TRBV5-1 and TRBJ2-1, with no clear D. The sequence came from a girl aged 10 to 17 with multiple sclerosis. CDR3 in amino acids: CASSSSGPLDEQFF. The CDR3 DNA reads TGCGCCAGCAGCTCCTCTGGTCCCCTCGATGAGCAGTTCTTC.